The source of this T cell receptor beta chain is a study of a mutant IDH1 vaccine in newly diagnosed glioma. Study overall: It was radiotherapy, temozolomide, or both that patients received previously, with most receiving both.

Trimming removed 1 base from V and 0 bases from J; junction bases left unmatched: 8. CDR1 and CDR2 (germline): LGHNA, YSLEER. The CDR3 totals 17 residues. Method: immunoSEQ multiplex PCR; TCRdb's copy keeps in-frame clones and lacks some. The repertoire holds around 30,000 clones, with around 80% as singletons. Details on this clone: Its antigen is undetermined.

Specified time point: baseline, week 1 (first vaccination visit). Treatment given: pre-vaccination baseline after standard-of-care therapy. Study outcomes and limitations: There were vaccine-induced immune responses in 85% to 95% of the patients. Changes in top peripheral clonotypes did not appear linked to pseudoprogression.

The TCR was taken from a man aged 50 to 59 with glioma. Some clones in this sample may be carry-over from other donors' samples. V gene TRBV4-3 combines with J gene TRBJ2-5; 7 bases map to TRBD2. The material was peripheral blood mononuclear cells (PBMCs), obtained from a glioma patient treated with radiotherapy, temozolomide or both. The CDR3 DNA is TGCGCCAGCAGCCAAGTTCTGGCTAGCGGTAACCAAGAGACCCAGTACTTC. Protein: CASSQVLASGNQETQYF.